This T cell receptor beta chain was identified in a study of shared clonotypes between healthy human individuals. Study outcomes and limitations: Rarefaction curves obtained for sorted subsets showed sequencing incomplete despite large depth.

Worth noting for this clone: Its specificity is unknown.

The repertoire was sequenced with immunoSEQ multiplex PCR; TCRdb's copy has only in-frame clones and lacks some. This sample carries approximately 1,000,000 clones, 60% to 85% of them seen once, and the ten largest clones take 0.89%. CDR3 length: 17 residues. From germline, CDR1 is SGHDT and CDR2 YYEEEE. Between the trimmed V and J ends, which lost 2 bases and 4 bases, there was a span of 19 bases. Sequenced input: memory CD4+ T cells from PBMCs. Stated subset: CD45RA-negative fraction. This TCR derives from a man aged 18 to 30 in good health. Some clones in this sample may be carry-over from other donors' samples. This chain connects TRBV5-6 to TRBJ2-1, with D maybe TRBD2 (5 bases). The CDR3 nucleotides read TGTGCCAGCAGCTTAGTCCCCTCAGCGGCGCCTTACAATGAGCAGTTCTTC. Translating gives CASSLVPSAAPYNEQFF.